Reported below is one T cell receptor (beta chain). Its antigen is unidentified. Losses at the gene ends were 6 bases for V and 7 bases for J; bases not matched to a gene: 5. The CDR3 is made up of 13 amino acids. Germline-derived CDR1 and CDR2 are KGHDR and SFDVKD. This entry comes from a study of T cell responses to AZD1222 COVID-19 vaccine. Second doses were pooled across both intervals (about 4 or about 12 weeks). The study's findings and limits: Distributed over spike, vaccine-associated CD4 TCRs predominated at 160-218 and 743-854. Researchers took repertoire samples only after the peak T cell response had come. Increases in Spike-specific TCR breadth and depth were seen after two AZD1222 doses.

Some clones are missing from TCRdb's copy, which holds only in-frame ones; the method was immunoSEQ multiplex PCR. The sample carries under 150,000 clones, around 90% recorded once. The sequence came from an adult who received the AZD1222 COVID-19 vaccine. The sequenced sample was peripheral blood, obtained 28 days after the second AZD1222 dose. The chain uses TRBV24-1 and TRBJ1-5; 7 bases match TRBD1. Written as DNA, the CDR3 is TGTGCCACCAGTACCAGGGGGGGACAGCCCCAGCATTTT. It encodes CATSTRGGQPQHF.